These 14 T cell receptor beta chains originate from one sample sequenced in a study of cytotoxic CD8 clonotypes in ibrutinib-treated CLL. Using immunoSEQ multiplex PCR, the repertoire was profiled, and TCRdb retains in-frame clones only, with some absent. The sample shows about 330,000 clones, around 66% of them seen only once. This specimen consisted of PBMCs, obtained after 36 months of ibrutinib treatment. These receptors were obtained from a human donor with chronic lymphocytic leukemia.

DNA of the CDR3: TGTGCCAGCAGCTTAAACCTAGAGCGCACAGATACGCAGTATTTT. This codes for CASSLNLERTDTQYF. This chain connects TRBV7-3 to TRBJ2-3; D unclear. Between the trimmed V and J ends, which lost 1 base and 1 base, there was a span of 9 bases. Germline values: CDR1 SGHTA, CDR2 FQGTGA. The CDR3 totals 15 residues.

The rearrangement links TRBV28 to TRBJ1-1, with 9 bases lining up with TRBD1. V was clipped by 8 bases and J by 4 bases; unmatched bases: 11. CDR1 is MDHEN and CDR2 is SYDVKM in the germline V gene. The CDR3 runs to 15 residues. The CDR3 DNA sequence: TGTGCCAGCGGGCTGACAGGGGGGTCGGGCACTGAAGCTTTCTTT. It is translated as CASGLTGGSGTEAFF.

As for this clone: A junction end diverges from the germline sequence, so it may reflect a read error. The chain joins TRBV5-6 to TRBJ2-2; D ambiguous. CDR3 length equals 14 residues. Germline CDR1 and CDR2: SGHDT and YYEEEE. In DNA, the CDR3 is TGTGCCAGCAGCTTGCAAGGGAACCCCGGGGAGCTGTTTTTT. Translation: CASSLQGNPGELFF.

This clone has only a few counts. The V and J genes are TRBV2 and TRBJ2-1, with no clear D. Germline lookup yields CDR1 SNHLY and CDR2 FYNNEI. The CDR3 has 12 amino acids. The V end lost 8 bases, the J end lost 4 bases, and 9 bases lay between the germline ends. The CDR3 DNA reads TGTGCCAGCGGGATACATTACAATGAGCAGTTCTTC. This codes for CASGIHYNEQFF.

The rearrangement links TRBV5-1 to TRBJ1-2; maybe TRBD1 (5 bases). Germline V gives CDR1 SGHRS, CDR2 YFSETQ. The CDR3 spans 16 residues. V was shortened by 3 bases and J by 3 bases, with 18 bases between the two germline ends. Written as DNA, the CDR3 is TGCGCCAGCAGCTCATTGAGTACTCGGACACACTATGGCTACACCTTC. Amino acids: CASSSLSTRTHYGYTF.

The J gene is TRBJ2-2, the V gene TRBV7-3, with 9 positions matching TRBD1. The V gene end was trimmed by 1 base and the J gene end by 4 bases; junction bases not matched to a gene: 4. CDR3 size: 16 residues. Looked up from germline, CDR1 is SGHTA and CDR2 is FQGTGA. The CDR3 loop reads CASSLKGQGSTGELFF. CDR3 in DNA: TGTGCCAGCAGCTTAAAGGGACAGGGTTCCACCGGGGAGCTGTTTTTT.

This chain connects TRBV2 to TRBJ1-2, with a weak D call TRBD1 (5 bases). The CDR3 runs 12 residues. Germline lookup yields CDR1 SNHLY and CDR2 FYNNEI. The V gene lost 11 bases and the J gene lost 3 bases, with 13 bases spanning the gap. Here the CDR3 DNA reads TGTGCCGGGCAGACAGTGGACTATGGCTACACCTTC. Its protein is CAGQTVDYGYTF.

The chain links TRBV6-1 to TRBJ1-1; possible D gene TRBD1, 5 bases. The CDR3 spans 13 residues. The germline CDR1 and CDR2 sequences are MNHNS and SASEGT. Deletions cut 6 bases from V and 3 bases from J, with 11 bases between. For the CDR3, the DNA is TGTGCCAGCAGGGACGTGGGGGACACTGAAGCTTTCTTT. Translating gives CASRDVGDTEAFF.

The chain uses TRBV5-1 and TRBJ1-2, with a tentative D call TRBD1 (5 bases). V was cut by 1 base and J by 8 bases, with 12 bases left in between. Germline V gene lookup returns CDR1 SGHRS and CDR2 YFSETQ. The CDR3 loop spans 13 amino acids. This CDR3 reads CASSLPGIDGYTF. CDR3 DNA: TGCGCCAGCAGCTTGCCAGGGATTGACGGCTACACCTTC.

This CDR3 is CASSPHRGADTQYF. CDR3 sequence (DNA): TGTGCCAGCAGTCCCCACAGGGGTGCAGATACGCAGTATTTT. This rearrangement joins TRBV27 to TRBJ2-3, with 7 bases fitting TRBD1. This CDR3 has 14 residues. The V and J ends lost 5 bases and 4 bases, in that order; junction bases with no gene match: 6. Germline V lookup: CDR1 MNHEY, CDR2 SMNVEV (reference sequence).

V usage is TRBV10-3 and J usage is TRBJ1-2; D ambiguous. CDR1 and CDR2 from the germline V gene are ENHRY and SYGVKD. V gave up 8 bases and J gave up 1 base, with 8 bases separating them. The CDR3 extends over 12 amino acids. The CDR3 DNA sequence: TGTGCCATCGGTTGGGGTAACTATGGCTACACCTTC. This translates into CAIGWGNYGYTF.

This chain joins TRBV15 and TRBJ2-5; D gene ambiguous. The V and J ends lost 3 bases and 7 bases respectively, with 6 bases between them. The germline CDR1 and CDR2 sequences are LNHNV and YYDKDF (reference sequence). The CDR3 length is 11 residues. CDR3 DNA: TGTGCCACCAGCAGCGCGTGGACCCAGTACTTC. Translated, it gives CATSSAWTQYF. Combining the CDR3 with reference TRBV15 and TRBJ2-5 gives the whole variable domain DAMVIQNPRYQVTQFGKPVTLSCSQTLNHNVMYWYQQKSSQAPKLLFHYYDKDFNNEADTPDNFQSRRPNTSFCFLDIRSPGLGDTAMYLCATSSAWTQYFGPGTRLLVL.

The genes are TRBV19 and TRBJ2-1, with TRBD2 identical over 9 bases. V shed 5 bases, J shed 0 bases, and the junction held 2 bases outside the gene matches. Germline CDR1 LNHDA, CDR2 SQIVND (reference sequence). The CDR3 is 15 amino acids. In nucleotides, the CDR3 is TGTGCCAGTAGTCCGACTAGCGGCTCCTACAATGAGCAGTTCTTC. Translating it yields CASSPTSGSYNEQFF.

The rearrangement uses TRBV28 and TRBJ2-1; 7 nucleotides align to TRBD2. The CDR3 loop spans 18 amino acids. Per germline, CDR1 MDHEN and CDR2 SYDVKM. The chain's CDR3 is CASLSTQGGGSSYNEQFF. As DNA, the CDR3 is TGTGCTAGTTTATCCACCCAAGGCGGGGGTAGCTCCTACAATGAGCAGTTCTTC.